Given below is one TCR beta chain in context. This specimen belongs to a study of blood T cell repertoires in COVID-19. About the study: Samples representing acute and convalescent COVID-19 were sourced from the United States, Italy and Spain. In each case, the material was cDNA or gDNA derived from T cells, B-cell-depleted T cells, or PBMCs.

J lost 3 bases, V lost 0 bases, and 4 bases had no gene match. The V gene's germline CDR1 is LGHNT and CDR2 FRNRAP. The CDR3 length is 15 residues. Original processing notes: Amplification of reference gene primers was used by the study to estimate nucleated cell counts. Profiled with immunoSEQ multiplex PCR; TCRdb holds only in-frame clones, not every one. The V and J calls and clone size were taken over from that table, and D and trimming were inferred from the DNA. The sample consists of tens of thousands of clones, 91% of them appearing once. Sequenced input: peripheral blood. This TCR came from a human donor in a cohort sampled during active COVID-19. The chain carries TRBV12-5 and TRBJ1-1, with TRBD1 matching 7 bases. CDR3 nucleotides: TGTGCTAGTGGTTTGGTTCTCACAGGGGACACTGAAGCTTTCTTT. The encoded protein is CASGLVLTGDTEAFF.